Sequencing of this TCR beta chain was carried out in a study of metastatic and nonmetastatic thyroid tumors. Study-level background: Comparison of repertoires was carried out across blood and tumor or nodule tissue from malignant and benign thyroid patients. General study results and limits: In both blood and tumor samples, TCR beta diversity was reported significantly higher for malignant than benign nodules.

This clone has a count of ten or more. Its antigen is not identified. There were no patients who had received any treatment before thyroid surgery. Per the original data handling: Built for papillary thyroid cancer, a distant-metastasis classifier drew on CDR3 differences across clinicopathological groups. TCRdb reanalyzed the PCR reads via MiXCR. None of the V and J calls come from the authors' own analysis; TCRdb made them. Here the sample spans tens of thousands of clones, about 24% being singletons. The CDR3 length is 14 residues. The V gene's germline CDR1 is GTSNPN and CDR2 SVGIG (reference sequence). V lost 4 bases, J lost 5 bases, and 10 bases stayed unmatched.

The J gene is TRBJ2-7, the V gene TRBV30; 8 nucleotides align to TRBD1. The TCR was taken from a male donor with papillary thyroid cancer or a benign thyroid nodule (not recorded which). Some clones in this sample may be carry-over from other donors' samples. The sequencing input was tumor tissue. CDR3 DNA sequence: TGTGCCTGGACGCCTGGAGCAGGGGGCCACGAGCAGTACTTC. It translates to CAWTPGAGGHEQYF.